This entry lists 24 T cell receptor beta chains sequenced from one sample in a study of CD8+CD57+ T cells in acquired aplastic anemia. Selection for sequencing was limited to patients who had shown CD8+CD57+ cell expansion by flow cytometry. Genomic DNA templated the TCR beta VDJ and CDR3 profiling. One entry per CDR3 protein results from TCRdb running MiXCR on the reads. The table records about 160,000 distinct CDR3 sequences, over 70% of them present only once. Specimen: sorted CD4+, CD8+, or CD8+CD57+ T cells (not recorded which) from PBMCs. The receptors derive from a human donor with aplastic anemia.

This clonotype was counted between two and nine times. The rearrangement links TRBV7-2 to TRBJ2-3; D is perhaps TRBD1 or TRBD2 (5 bases each). Trimming stripped 5 bases from V and 3 bases from J, with 21 bases between. In germline, CDR1 is SGHTA, CDR2 FQGNSA. The CDR3 is 17 amino acids. CDR3 coding DNA: TGTGCCAGCAGCCCACGACCGGGACCCCTACGGACAGATACGCAGTATTTT. Encoded protein: CASSPRPGPLRTDTQYF. Based on the CDR3 plus reference TRBV7-2 and TRBJ2-3, the full variable domain is GAGVSQSPSNKVTEKGKDVELRCDPISGHTALYWYRQSLGQGLEFLIYFQGNSAPDKSGLPSDRFSAERTGGSVSTLTIQRTQQEDSAVYLCASSPRPGPLRTDTQYFGPGTRLTVL.

The V and J genes are TRBV19 and TRBJ1-6; 10 nucleotides align to TRBD1. V was clipped by 6 bases and J by 4 bases; unmatched bases: 3. The CDR3 spans 15 residues. Germline V CDR1 and CDR2: LNHDA, SQIVND (reference sequence). The chain's CDR3 is CASRTGGAYNSPLHF. DNA for the CDR3: TGTGCCAGTAGGACAGGGGGCGCATATAATTCACCCCTCCACTTT. Looking up the rest from reference TRBV19 and TRBJ1-6 gives the full variable domain: DGGITQSPKYLFRKEGQNVTLSCEQNLNHDAMYWYRQDPGQGLRLIYYSQIVNDFQKGDIAEGYSVSREKKESFPLTVTSAQKNPTAFYLCASRTGGAYNSPLHFGNGTRLTVT.

The gene calls are TRBV29-1 and TRBJ2-7, with 10 bases fitting TRBD2. The V gene end was trimmed by 3 bases and the J gene end by 4 bases; junction bases not matched to a gene: 6. CDR1 is SQVTM, CDR2 ANQGSEA, per germline. The CDR3 length is 14 residues. The CDR3: CSVDIGSGRYEQYF. The DNA for the CDR3 is TGCAGCGTTGATATTGGTAGCGGGAGGTACGAGCAGTACTTC.

This clonotype was observed at least ten times. The chain links TRBV20-1 to TRBJ1-1; tentative D call: TRBD1 (5 bases). The CDR3 has 14 residues. Trimming removed 6 bases from V and 7 bases from J, with 21 bases in between. Germline CDR1 and CDR2: DFQATT and SNEGSKA (reference sequence). The CDR3 region has the DNA TGCAGTGCCCCAGGGTCGGGAGACCGCAATGAAGCTTTCTTT. Its translation: CSAPGSGDRNEAFF.

This clonotype was seen a few times. The V and J genes are TRBV20-1 and TRBJ1-3, with TRBD1 matching 9 bases. Germline values: CDR1 DFQATT, CDR2 SNEGSKA (reference sequence). The CDR3 consists of 12 residues. The J segment lost 9 bases and the V segment lost 4 bases, leaving 4 bases of the junction unmatched. The CDR3 DNA reads as TGCAGTGCTAAGGGGACAGGGACCACCATATATTTT. It translates to CSAKGTGTTIYF.

J is TRBJ2-1 and V is TRBV5-1, with 7 positions matching TRBD2. The ends lost 0 bases at V and 8 bases at J; junction bases unmatched: 8. Germline CDR1 SGHRS, CDR2 YFSETQ. CDR3 length: 15 amino acids. The CDR3 protein is CASSLGGLPLDEQFF. The CDR3 DNA follows: TGCGCCAGCAGCTTGGGGGGACTACCACTGGATGAGCAGTTCTTC.

Written as DNA, the CDR3 is TGCAGCGTTGACAATGAGCAGTTCTTC. Its protein product is CSVDNEQFF. V is TRBV29-1 and J is TRBJ2-1; D remains ambiguous. The CDR3 consists of 9 residues. In germline, CDR1 is SQVTM, CDR2 ANQGSEA. The V gene lost 3 bases and the J gene lost 6 bases, with 0 bases spanning the gap.

On this clonotype: Sequence at one end of the junction differs from germline and may be a read error. The chain recombines TRBV2 with TRBJ2-7, with D unresolved. The CDR3 totals 16 residues. The germline CDR1 and CDR2 sequences are SNHLY and FYNNEI. The CDR3 sequence is CASSQGTVSQPYEQYF. In DNA, the CDR3 is TGCGCCAGCAGCCAAGGAACTGTGTCGCAGCCCTACGAGCAGTACTTC.

This sequence joins TRBV7-6 and TRBJ2-7; 7 bases are shared with TRBD1. CDR3 size: 14 residues. V lost 5 bases, J lost 4 bases, and 8 bases stayed unmatched. Germline CDR1 reads SGHVS; CDR2 reads FNYEAQ. Here the CDR3 DNA reads TGTGCCAGCAGCCCGGACAGGACCTTTTACGAGCAGTACTTC. Translated: CASSPDRTFYEQYF.

This clonotype was seen a handful of times. The V call is TRBV15, the J call TRBJ2-1; D possibly corresponds to TRBD1 (5 bases). The germline V gene encodes CDR1 LNHNV and CDR2 YYDKDF (reference sequence). V lost 0 bases and J lost 13, with 16 bases in between. The length of the CDR3 is 14 residues. The CDR3 sequence: CATSREAWAQGQFF. DNA for the CDR3: TGTGCCACCAGCAGAGAAGCCTGGGCCCAGGGACAGTTCTTC.

This sequence joins TRBV20-1 and TRBJ2-4; D remains unclear. Trimming pared 0 bases from V and 8 bases from J, leaving 11 bases between. This CDR3 has 13 amino acids. Germline CDR1 and CDR2: DFQATT and SNEGSKA (reference sequence). The CDR3 sequence is CSARDRLRDIQYF. The CDR3 DNA reads TGCAGTGCTAGAGATCGGTTACGGGACATTCAGTACTTC.

The V gene is TRBV10-3, the J gene TRBJ2-1; TRBD2 agrees at 8 bases. There are 16 residues in the CDR3. Germline V gene data show CDR1 as ENHRY and CDR2 as SYGVKD. Trimming at V came to 8 bases and at J to 7 bases, leaving 16 bases not matched to a gene. The CDR3 protein is CAIGTEAGEKGNEQFF. In nucleotides, the CDR3 is TGTGCCATCGGGACTGAAGCGGGAGAGAAGGGGAATGAGCAGTTCTTC.

Only a few counts were recorded for this clonotype. The genes are TRBV20-1 and TRBJ2-7; D possibly uses TRBD1 or TRBD2 (5 bases each). Per the germline V gene, CDR1 is DFQATT and CDR2 is SNEGSKA (reference sequence). CDR3 length: 14 amino acids. Trimming removed 2 bases from V and 2 bases from J, with 13 bases in between. The CDR3 nucleotides are TGCAGTGCTAGACCGGCAGGGAGACCCTACGAGCAGTACTTC. It specifies CSARPAGRPYEQYF.

This clonotype was observed many times. The V call is TRBV10-3, the J call TRBJ2-6; D may be TRBD2 (7 bases). V lost 2 bases and J 2 bases, leaving 16 bases between the germline ends. There are 18 residues in the CDR3. Germline V gene sequence: CDR1 ENHRY, CDR2 SYGVKD. The CDR3: CAISEIRGRGPGANVLTF. CDR3 sequence (DNA): TGTGCCATCAGTGAGATTAGGGGGAGGGGTCCTGGGGCCAACGTCCTGACTTTC.

V is TRBV9 and J is TRBJ2-7; D gene unclear. This CDR3 comprises 16 residues. The germline V and J ends were trimmed by 1 base and 5 bases, with 19 bases remaining between them. CDR1 is SGDLS and CDR2 is YYNGEE in the germline V gene. CDR3: CASSVRGQPTLDEQYF. For the CDR3, the DNA is TGTGCCAGCAGCGTAAGAGGTCAACCCACTCTAGACGAGCAGTACTTC.

V usage is TRBV7-9 and J usage is TRBJ2-5, with a tentative D call TRBD1 (6 bases). The germline V and J ends were trimmed by 3 bases and 1 base, with 9 bases remaining between them. The CDR3 runs to 14 residues. Germline V gene sequence: CDR1 SEHNR, CDR2 FQNEAQ (reference sequence). The CDR3 is CASSLVDSQETQYF. The CDR3 DNA follows: TGTGCCAGCAGCTTGGTGGACAGCCAAGAGACCCAGTACTTC.

The rearrangement uses TRBV9 and TRBJ1-2; D gene ambiguous. Germline assignment: CDR1 SGDLS and CDR2 YYNGEE. V was cut by 3 bases and J by 4 bases, with 7 bases left in between. The CDR3 extends over 12 amino acids. The CDR3 DNA sequence: TGTGCCAGCAGCGACACCATCTATGGCTACACCTTC. Its translation: CASSDTIYGYTF.

This clonotype has a handful of counts. The CDR3 bases are TGTGCCAGCAGTTTCGACCCGATAGCGGGGGGCCAAGCCTACGAGCAGTACTTC. Translating gives CASSFDPIAGGQAYEQYF. The V gene is TRBV2, the J gene TRBJ2-7; 10 bases align to TRBD2. CDR3 size: 18 residues. V dropped 5 bases and J dropped 2; count of bases not matched to a gene: 15. CDR1 and CDR2 (germline): SNHLY, FYNNEI.

In regard to this clonotype: The DNA is left out, because the CDR3 cannot be placed on it with certainty; the CDR3 is given as TCRdb lists it. The chain combines TRBV9 with TRBJ2-1; the D segment call TRBD2 is taken from the table without a DNA check. 14 amino acids form the CDR3, both terminal residues included. CDR1 is SGDLS, CDR2 YYNGEE, per germline. CDR3 region: CASTSGLGRREQFF.

The chain links TRBV9 to TRBJ2-3; 10 bases are shared with TRBD1. The J segment lost 11 bases and the V segment lost 3 bases, leaving 12 bases of the junction unmatched. The CDR3 spans 15 residues. Germline V CDR1 and CDR2: SGDLS, YYNGEE. Here the CDR3 reads CASSATGGSYNEQYF. DNA of the CDR3: TGTGCCAGCAGCGCGACAGGGGGCTCCTACAATGAGCAGTATTTT.

A remark on this clonotype: At one of its ends the junction is not consistent with the germline gene, which may arise from a read error. V is TRBV5-1 and J is TRBJ2-1; tentative D call: TRBD2 (5 bases). Germline V CDR1 and CDR2: SGHRS, YFSETQ. This CDR3 is built from 15 residues. The CDR3: CASNPGTFIYNEQFF. As DNA, the CDR3 is TGTGCCAGCAACCCGGGAACTTTCATCTACAATGAGCAGTTCTTC. Full variable domain (rest looked up from reference TRBV5-1 and TRBJ2-1): KAGVTQTPRYLIKTRGQQVTLSCSPISGHRSVSWYQQTPGQGLQFLFEYFSETQRNKGNFPGRFSGRQFSNSRSEMNVSTLELGDSALYLCASNPGTFIYNEQFFGPGTRLTVL.

This clonotype was detected only once. The J gene is TRBJ2-7, the V gene TRBV7-4; TRBD2 might be the D (5 bases). V was clipped by 6 bases and J by 5 bases, with 17 bases between them. Germline assignment: CDR1 SGHVT and CDR2 SQSDAQ. CDR3 length: 14 residues. The CDR3 coding sequence is TGTGCCAGCAGTTTTACCGGACTGATGGACGAGCAGTACTTC. The encoded protein is CASSFTGLMDEQYF.

The chain carries TRBV6-4 and TRBJ2-3; D gene unclear. The CDR3 totals 14 residues. V lost 0 bases and J 0 bases, leaving 4 bases between the germline ends. The V gene's germline CDR1 is MRHNA and CDR2 SNTAGT. The CDR3 is CASSDSDSTDTQYF. Here the CDR3 DNA reads TGTGCCAGCAGTGACTCGGACAGCACAGATACGCAGTATTTT.

This clonotype showed up just once. J is TRBJ2-7 and V is TRBV14, with a possible D match to TRBD2 (6 bases). V was trimmed by 5 bases and J by 6 bases, leaving 17 bases between them. Germline V lookup: CDR1 SGHDN, CDR2 FVKESK. The CDR3 is 14 amino acids. The DNA for the CDR3 is TGTGCCAGCAGCTTTCCGGGGCCCGGGGGCGAGCAGTACTTC. Translating it yields CASSFPGPGGEQYF.